This TCR beta chain stems from a study of cytomegalovirus exposure and HLA in healthy donors (dated by TCRdb to 2016 to 2017). Broadly, across the study: According to an earlier analysis of 550 to 700 of the donors, some 180 million T cells yielded some 120 million unique TCR beta sequences and less than 300 Gb of sequence data. Among the approximately 420 genotyped donors, more than 70% belonged to the genetic ancestry cluster associated with self-reported Caucasian donors. HLA typing covered class I and class II loci at four-digit resolution. Alongside the repertoire data, information on donor age, sex, ethnicity and CMV serostatus was compiled. The study used immunosequencing to profile the T cell repertoires of approximately 630 subjects and linked those repertoires to cytomegalovirus serostatus. In a later analysis, previously published TCR beta repertoires from about 670 donors were re-analyzed and high-resolution HLA genotyping was added so that TCR occurrence patterns could be studied. The later analysis used no new phenotypic data to find candidate immune exposures, relying instead on TCR beta sequences and their occurrence across donors. The number of typed donors differed by locus: about 620-630 for A, B, C, DRB1 and DQB1; approximately 530 for DQA1; 606 for DPA1; and approximately 450 for DPB1. Roughly 300 gigabases of sequencing data and approximately 92 million unique TCR sequences made up an early release that covered 640 HLA-typed donors. On average, over 200,000 unique TCR beta nucleotide sequences were sequenced per donor among a few hundred genotyped donors of the cohort, with 15% to 20% of those sequences being non-productive. A later genetic analysis took genome-wide SNP genotypes for about three fifths of the 666 donors and used that subset as a discovery cohort. About five DR-DQ haplotypes were treated as single units for association and clustering because of strong linkage in the cohort. The study combined high-throughput TCR immunosequencing, statistical association of individual TCRs with disease status, and machine learning to predict cytomegalovirus infection status. The study aimed to test whether cataloging public T cell receptors could reveal signatures of past pathogen exposure. To decide whether each TCR beta V gene segment behaved as functional or pseudogenic, an earlier analysis of fewer than 750 of the donors relied on high-throughput TCR beta sequencing. Along with the roughly 700-subject first cohort, a separate validation cohort of 120 different subjects was used. Every discovery cohort repertoire had been produced on one sequencing platform. Overall results and qualifications from the work: Most TCR sequences were seen in very few donors, while some public TCRs were found in many individuals. Presence/absence analyses assumed roughly uniform sequencing depth across donors, an assumption that may not hold. Three of the identified cytomegalovirus-associated TCR beta chains were confirmed in vitro to be specific for cytomegalovirus antigens. Because counts were too low, approximately 18 rarely observed V segments, including chromosome 9 orphons, were excluded from the earlier analysis of roughly 580 of the donors. At a false discovery rate of 0.05, a later analysis linked 15,000 to 20,000 TCR beta sequences to specific HLA alleles. The authors suggested that the approach could potentially be generalized to other disease states and immunological phenotypes. A cluster of highly shared sequence variants was judged likely to be a technical artifact of the sequencing pipeline. Assigning TCR associations to individual alleles was difficult when HLA alleles, especially DR and DQ, strongly co-occurred. V-gene and J-gene trimming of TCR beta chains was associated with a missense DCLRE1C variant in a later genetic analysis, and the association was replicated in an independent cohort. A later genetic analysis reported fewer N-insertions in productive TCRs among donors in an Asian-associated ancestry cluster than the roughly 640-donor mean. The classifier was reported to diagnose cytomegalovirus status with high specificity and sensitivity in both the original cohort and the validation cohort. In this cohort, only TCR beta chains were sequenced, and detectable features were limited by the absence of alpha or paired-chain data. A later analysis found that HLA-associated TCR beta chains were more clonally expanded and had lower generation probabilities than equally common non-associated chains. For the cohort, immune exposure information was limited to CMV serostatus. Some IMGT-functional V segments, including TRBV6-2 and TRBV6-3, could not be distinguished by the 87-base-pair reads and were therefore excluded. The study gave a list of about 150 TCR beta chains associated with cytomegalovirus. In a later analysis, most CMV-associated TCR beta chains were found to appear HLA-restricted, with HLA associations seemingly driven largely by CMV exposure. A further reported finding was that TCR beta sequences accurately predicted the HLA-A and HLA-B alleles for most subjects in the first cohort. In an earlier analysis of around 500 of the donors, most TCR beta V segments appeared in productive rearrangements about 90% or about 30% of the time, broadly matching IMGT annotations. Because HLA typing was missing for some donors at each locus, association tests included only the typed subset. According to a later analysis, TCR association rates differed among HLA loci, with DRB1 alleles showing the most associated TCRs and HLA-C alleles showing the fewest. According to a later analysis, parvovirus B19, influenza, CMV and Epstein-Barr virus appeared linked to several top co-occurrence clusters. Correlated functional status among segregating V segments might reflect linkage disequilibrium, but an unknown experimental factor could not be ruled out.

The library was generated by the immunoSEQ multiplex PCR assay. For the multiplex PCR, a mixture combining 60 forward primers for TCR Vbeta segments and 13 reverse primers for TCR Jbeta segments was used. The CDR3 region of rearranged TCR beta genes was amplified from genomic DNA by a multiplex PCR assay. The amplified TCR beta libraries were sequenced on the Illumina HiSeq System as 87-base-pair reads. Processing in the source paper ran as follows. A later analysis counted some 74 million unique TCR beta chains across the 700 or so repertoires, and about 10 million of these chains were shared by at least two donors. To remove PCR and sequencing errors, raw reads were error-corrected and collapsed into unique sequences using a nearest-neighbor algorithm that merged closely related sequences. V, D and J gene segments were assigned by aligning CDR3 sequences to IMGT reference sequences. For a sequence to be retained, at least a six-nucleotide match to both a V gene segment and a J gene segment was required. A rearrangement counted as productive if the CDR3 had no stop codons and remained in frame with V and J, and every other rearrangement counted as non-productive. Following IMGT convention, CDR3 was defined as the stretch from the second conserved V-encoded cysteine to the conserved J-encoded phenylalanine. Sequences without an unambiguous match to a single V gene segment were excluded from the earlier analysis of approximately 600 of the donors. In an earlier analysis of some 590 of the donors, a V segment was called functional when productive rearrangements were above 56.7%, and segregating when the standard deviation between donors exceeded 5%. A statistical classification framework was developed to diagnose cytomegalovirus status using the catalog of TCR beta chain sequences. V and J gene assignment, in a later analysis, came from comparing TCR nucleotide sequences with IMGT/GENE-DB human TR gene sequences. In a later analysis, CDR3 sequences and most-parsimonious VDJ recombination scenarios were assigned using the TCRdist pipeline. In a later analysis, each TCR beta chain was defined by its CDR3 amino acid sequence together with its V-gene family, and reads lacking a unique V-gene family were excluded. In a later analysis, fewer than 600 highly shared, low-generation-probability nucleotide sequences were removed to address suspected cross-contamination and a sequencing artifact. In a later analysis, a clonal expansion index for each public chain was calculated from normalized within-repertoire ranks of inferred template counts. Generation probabilities in a later analysis came from a VDJ recombination model fitted to out-of-frame rearrangements, and those results were checked against IGoR. Hypergeometric tests were used in a later analysis to score TCR-TCR, TCR-HLA and TCR-CMV co-occurrence, with a repertoire-size bias correction applied to the TCR pairs. To estimate false discovery rates, a later analysis permuted the HLA or CMV assignments 20 times. In a later analysis, co-occurring TCRs were grouped using DBSCAN, with TCRdist sequence similarity added in when clustering inside HLA-allele-positive subsets. For co-occurrence clustering, repertoires with fewer than 30,000 or more than 120,000 public chains were excluded, along with 5 or 6 repertoires with anomalous nucleotide sharing. TCRdb obtained this table from immuneACCESS and retained in-frame rearrangements with V and J assigned. These tables miss some clones; where compared with another copy, unresolved V genes account for less than half of the shortfall, and the remainder is unexplained. That table supplies the V and J calls and clone size; D and trimming were determined from the DNA. The sample data list 90,000 to 120,000 clones, and 74% of these were observed just once. The top ten clonotypes cover approximately 15% of the sample.

This clone was seen once. No antigen is known for it. The sample holds no much larger clone one base away, and base qualities are not on file. In total, around 600 healthy bone marrow donors made up the cohort. Cohort members were all nominally healthy when sampled, although unrecorded immune exposures were likely present. The donor tested CMV seropositive, placing the donor among the approximately 290 seropositive members of the cohort. Each donor provided a peripheral blood sample, and peripheral blood mononuclear cells were used for TCR beta sequencing. The Qiagen DNeasy Blood Extraction Kit was used to extract genomic DNA from the blood cell samples. Trimming removed 2 bases from V and 6 bases from J, leaving 14 bases between the germline ends. The CDR3 sequence holds 14 residues, the cysteine and phenylalanine included. The read is trimmed to its CDR3 DNA, 42 bases read in frame from base 1. CDR1 and CDR2 are read off the germline V gene (reference sequence) as GTSNPN and SVGIG.

The receptor comes from a woman aged 40 to 49 in good health and CMV-seropositive. The chain joins TRBV30 to TRBJ1-5, and the D gene may be TRBD1, 5 bases matching. The specimen sequenced was PBMCs. The CDR3 amino acid sequence is: CAWSHQGFGQPQHF. At the DNA level, the sequence is TGTGCCTGGAGTCACCAGGGTTTCGGTCAGCCCCAGCATTTT.